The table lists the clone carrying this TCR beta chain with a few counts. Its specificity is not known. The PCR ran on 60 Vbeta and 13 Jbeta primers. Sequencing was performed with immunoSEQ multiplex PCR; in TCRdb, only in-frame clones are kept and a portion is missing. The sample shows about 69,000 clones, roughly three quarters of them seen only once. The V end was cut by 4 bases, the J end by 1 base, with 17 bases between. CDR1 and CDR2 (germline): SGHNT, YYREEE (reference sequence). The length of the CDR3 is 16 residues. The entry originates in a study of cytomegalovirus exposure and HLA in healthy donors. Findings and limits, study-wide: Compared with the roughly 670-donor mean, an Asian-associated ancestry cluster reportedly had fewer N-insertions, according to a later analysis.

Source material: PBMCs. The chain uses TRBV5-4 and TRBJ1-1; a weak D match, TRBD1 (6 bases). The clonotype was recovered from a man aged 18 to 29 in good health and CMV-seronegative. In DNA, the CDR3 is TGTGCCAGCAGCCCTCTGTGGGACACAAAGAACACTGAAGCTTTCTTT. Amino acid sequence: CASSPLWDTKNTEAFF. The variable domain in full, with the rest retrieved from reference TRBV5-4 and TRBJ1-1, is ETGVTQSPTHLIKTRGQQVTLRCSSQSGHNTVSWYQQALGQGPQFIFQYYREEENGRGNFPPRFSGLQFPNYSSELNVNALELDDSALYLCASSPLWDTKNTEAFFGQGTRLTVV.